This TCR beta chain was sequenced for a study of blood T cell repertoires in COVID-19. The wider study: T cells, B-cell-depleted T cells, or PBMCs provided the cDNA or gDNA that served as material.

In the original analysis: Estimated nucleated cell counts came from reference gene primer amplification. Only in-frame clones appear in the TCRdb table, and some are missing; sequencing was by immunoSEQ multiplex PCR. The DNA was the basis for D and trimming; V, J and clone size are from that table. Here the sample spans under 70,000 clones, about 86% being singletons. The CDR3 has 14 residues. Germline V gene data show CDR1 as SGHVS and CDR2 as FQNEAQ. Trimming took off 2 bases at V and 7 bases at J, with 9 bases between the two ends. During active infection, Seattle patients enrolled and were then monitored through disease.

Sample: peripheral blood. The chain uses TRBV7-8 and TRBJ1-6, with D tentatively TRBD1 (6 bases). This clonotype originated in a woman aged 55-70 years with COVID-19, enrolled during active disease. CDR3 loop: CASSLLTGNSPLHF. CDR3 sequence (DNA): TGTGCCAGCAGCTTATTAACAGGGAATTCACCCCTCCACTTT.